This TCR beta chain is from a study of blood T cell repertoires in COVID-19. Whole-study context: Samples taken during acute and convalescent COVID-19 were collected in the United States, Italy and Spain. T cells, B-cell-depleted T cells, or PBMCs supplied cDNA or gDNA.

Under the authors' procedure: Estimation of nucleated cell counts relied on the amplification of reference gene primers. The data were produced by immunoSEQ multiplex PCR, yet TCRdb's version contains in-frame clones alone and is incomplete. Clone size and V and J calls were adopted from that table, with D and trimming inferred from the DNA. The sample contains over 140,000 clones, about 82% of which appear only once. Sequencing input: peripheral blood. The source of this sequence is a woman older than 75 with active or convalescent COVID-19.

The CDR3 region is CASSARQESAFF. CDR3 nucleotides: TGTGCCAGTAGTGCCCGACAGGAGTCGGCTTTCTTT. J is TRBJ1-1 and V is TRBV19; the D gene is possibly TRBD1 (6 bases). The V end lost 5 bases, the J end lost 11 bases, and 15 bases lay between the germline ends. Germline lookup yields CDR1 LNHDA and CDR2 SQIVND (reference sequence). The CDR3 totals 12 residues.